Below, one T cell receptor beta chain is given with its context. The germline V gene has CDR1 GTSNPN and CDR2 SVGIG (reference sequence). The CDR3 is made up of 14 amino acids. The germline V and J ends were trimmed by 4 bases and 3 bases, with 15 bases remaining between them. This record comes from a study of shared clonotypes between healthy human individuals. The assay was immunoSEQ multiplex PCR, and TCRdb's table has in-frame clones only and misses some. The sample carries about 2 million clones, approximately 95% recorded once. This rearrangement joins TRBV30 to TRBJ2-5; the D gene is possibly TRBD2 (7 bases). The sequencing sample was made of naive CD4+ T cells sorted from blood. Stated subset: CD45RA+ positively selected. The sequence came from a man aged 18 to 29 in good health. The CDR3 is CAWNPRGGKETQYF. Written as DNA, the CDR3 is TGTGCCTGGAACCCGAGGGGGGGCAAAGAGACCCAGTACTTC.